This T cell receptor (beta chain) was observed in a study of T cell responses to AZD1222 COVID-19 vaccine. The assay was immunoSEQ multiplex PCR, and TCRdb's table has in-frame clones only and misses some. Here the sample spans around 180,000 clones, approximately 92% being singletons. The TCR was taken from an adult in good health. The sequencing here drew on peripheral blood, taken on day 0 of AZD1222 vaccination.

The CDR3, as DNA: TGTGCCAGTAGTATTGGGACACGAGGGTTGAACACTGAAGCTTTCTTT. Translated, it gives CASSIGTRGLNTEAFF. The rearrangement uses TRBV19 and TRBJ1-1; D is possibly TRBD1 (6 bases). This CDR3 contains 16 residues. Germline V gene data show CDR1 as LNHDA and CDR2 as SQIVND (reference sequence). V lost 3 bases to trimming and J lost 0 bases, with 14 bases between them.